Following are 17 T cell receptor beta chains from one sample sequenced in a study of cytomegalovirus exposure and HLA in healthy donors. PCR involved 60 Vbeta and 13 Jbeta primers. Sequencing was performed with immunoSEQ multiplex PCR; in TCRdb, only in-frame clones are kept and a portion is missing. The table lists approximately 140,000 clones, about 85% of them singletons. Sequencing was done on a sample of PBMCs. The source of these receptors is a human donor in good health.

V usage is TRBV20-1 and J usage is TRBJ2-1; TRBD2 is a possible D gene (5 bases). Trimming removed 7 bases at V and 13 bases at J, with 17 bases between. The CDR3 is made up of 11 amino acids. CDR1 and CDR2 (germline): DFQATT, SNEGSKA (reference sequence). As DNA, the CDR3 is TGCAGTGGCACGGGGTCGGGCTCCCAGTTCTTC. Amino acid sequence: CSGTGSGSQFF.

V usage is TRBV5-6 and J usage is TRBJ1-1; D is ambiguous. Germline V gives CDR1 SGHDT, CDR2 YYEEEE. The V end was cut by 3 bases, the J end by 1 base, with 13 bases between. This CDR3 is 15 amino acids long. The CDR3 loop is CASSWSLEGNTEAFF. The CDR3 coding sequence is TGTGCCAGCAGCTGGAGTTTAGAGGGGAACACTGAAGCTTTCTTT. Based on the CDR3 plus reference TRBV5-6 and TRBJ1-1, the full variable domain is DAGVTQSPTHLIKTRGQQVTLRCSPKSGHDTVSWYQQALGQGPQFIFQYYEEEERQRGNFPDRFSGHQFPNYSSELNVNALLLGDSALYLCASSWSLEGNTEAFFGQGTRLTVV.

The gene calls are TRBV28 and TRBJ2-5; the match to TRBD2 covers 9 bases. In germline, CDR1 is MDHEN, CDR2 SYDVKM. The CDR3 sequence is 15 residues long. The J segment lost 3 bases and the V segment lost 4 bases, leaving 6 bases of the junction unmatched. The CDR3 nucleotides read TGTGCCAGCAGTTCCTCTAGCGGGATGGAAGAGACCCAGTACTTC. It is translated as CASSSSSGMEETQYF.

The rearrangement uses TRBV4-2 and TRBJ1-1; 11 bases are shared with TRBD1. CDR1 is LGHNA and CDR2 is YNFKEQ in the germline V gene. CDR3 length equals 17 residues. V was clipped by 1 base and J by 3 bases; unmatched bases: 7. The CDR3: CASSQVPGQGGDTEAFF. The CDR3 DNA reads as TGTGCCAGCAGCCAAGTCCCGGGACAGGGGGGGGACACTGAAGCTTTCTTT.

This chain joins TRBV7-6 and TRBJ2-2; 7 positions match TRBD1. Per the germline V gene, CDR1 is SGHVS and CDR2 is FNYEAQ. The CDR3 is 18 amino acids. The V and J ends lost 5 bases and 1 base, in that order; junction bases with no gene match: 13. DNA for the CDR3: TGTGCCAGCAGCACACTCAAGGGACAGCTACTGAACACCGGGGAGCTGTTTTTT. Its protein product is CASSTLKGQLLNTGELFF.

CDR3 coding DNA: TGTGCCAGCAGCTTGGCCAAAGGGGCACCCCTCCACTTT. This codes for CASSLAKGAPLHF. The chain links TRBV5-6 to TRBJ1-6, with TRBD1 as a possible D gene (5 bases). V was cut by 0 bases and J by 11 bases, with 9 bases left in between. The CDR3 extends over 13 amino acids. CDR1 is SGHDT, CDR2 YYEEEE, per germline.

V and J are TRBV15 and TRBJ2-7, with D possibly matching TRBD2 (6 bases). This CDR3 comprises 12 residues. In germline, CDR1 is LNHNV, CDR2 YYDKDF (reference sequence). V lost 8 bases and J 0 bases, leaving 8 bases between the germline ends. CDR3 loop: CATGGASYEQYF. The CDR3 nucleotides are TGTGCCACCGGCGGGGCCTCCTACGAGCAGTACTTC.

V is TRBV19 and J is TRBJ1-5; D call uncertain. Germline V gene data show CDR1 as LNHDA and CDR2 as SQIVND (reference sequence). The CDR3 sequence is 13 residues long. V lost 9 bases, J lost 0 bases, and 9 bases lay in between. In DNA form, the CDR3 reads TGTGCCAGCTCGACGGGTAGCAATCAGCCCCAGCATTTT. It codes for CASSTGSNQPQHF. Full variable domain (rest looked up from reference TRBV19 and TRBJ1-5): DGGITQSPKYLFRKEGQNVTLSCEQNLNHDAMYWYRQDPGQGLRLIYYSQIVNDFQKGDIAEGYSVSREKKESFPLTVTSAQKNPTAFYLCASSTGSNQPQHFGDGTRLSIL.

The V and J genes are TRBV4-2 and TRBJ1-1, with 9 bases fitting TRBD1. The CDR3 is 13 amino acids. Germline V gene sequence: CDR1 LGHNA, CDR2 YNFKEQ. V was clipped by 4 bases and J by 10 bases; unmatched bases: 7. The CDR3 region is CASSLQGAWGAFF. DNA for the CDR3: TGTGCCAGCAGCCTACAGGGGGCGTGGGGAGCTTTCTTT.

The CDR3 sequence is CASSQGDRGLTEAFF. CDR3 bases: TGCGCCAGCAGCCAAGGGGACAGGGGGCTTACTGAAGCTTTCTTT. The chain joins TRBV4-3 to TRBJ1-1; 12 nucleotides agree with TRBD1. The ends lost 1 base at V and 5 bases at J; junction bases unmatched: 2. CDR1 and CDR2 from the germline V gene are LGHNA and YSLEER. The CDR3 is 15 residues long.

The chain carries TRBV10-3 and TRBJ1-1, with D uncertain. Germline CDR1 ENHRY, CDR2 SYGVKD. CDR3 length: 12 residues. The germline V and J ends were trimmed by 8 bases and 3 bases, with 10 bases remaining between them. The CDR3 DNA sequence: TGTGCCATCGGGCGCTGGGACACTGAAGCTTTCTTT. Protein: CAIGRWDTEAFF.

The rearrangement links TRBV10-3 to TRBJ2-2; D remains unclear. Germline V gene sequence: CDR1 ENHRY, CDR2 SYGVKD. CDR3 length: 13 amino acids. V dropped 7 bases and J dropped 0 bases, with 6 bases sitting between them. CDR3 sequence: CAIKSTNTGELFF. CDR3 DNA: TGTGCCATCAAGAGTACGAACACCGGGGAGCTGTTTTTT.

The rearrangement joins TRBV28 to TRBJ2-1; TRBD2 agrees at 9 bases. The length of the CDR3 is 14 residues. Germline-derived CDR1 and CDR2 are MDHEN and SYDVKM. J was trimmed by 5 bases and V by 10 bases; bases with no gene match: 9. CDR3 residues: CATRAGGLNNEQFF. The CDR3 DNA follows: TGTGCCACCAGAGCGGGGGGACTGAACAATGAGCAGTTCTTC.

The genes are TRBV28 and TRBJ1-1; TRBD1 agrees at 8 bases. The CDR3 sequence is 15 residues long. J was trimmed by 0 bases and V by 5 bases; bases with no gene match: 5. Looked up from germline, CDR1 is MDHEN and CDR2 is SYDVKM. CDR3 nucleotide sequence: TGTGCCAGCAGTGGTGACAGGGGACTGAACACTGAAGCTTTCTTT. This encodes CASSGDRGLNTEAFF.

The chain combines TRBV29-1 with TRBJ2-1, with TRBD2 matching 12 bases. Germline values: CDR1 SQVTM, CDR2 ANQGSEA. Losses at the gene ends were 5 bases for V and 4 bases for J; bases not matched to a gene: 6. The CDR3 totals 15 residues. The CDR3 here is CSVSGLAGTYNEQFF. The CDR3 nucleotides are TGCAGCGTTTCCGGACTAGCGGGGACTTACAATGAGCAGTTCTTC.

CDR3 in DNA: TGTGCCAGCAGTCCGGGTGCTCCGGGCGAGCAGTACTTC. Protein: CASSPGAPGEQYF. This chain links TRBV25-1 with TRBJ2-7, with no clear D. Germline CDR1 and CDR2: MGHDK and SYGVNS. The CDR3 extends over 13 amino acids. V lost 5 bases and J 6 bases, leaving 14 bases between the germline ends.

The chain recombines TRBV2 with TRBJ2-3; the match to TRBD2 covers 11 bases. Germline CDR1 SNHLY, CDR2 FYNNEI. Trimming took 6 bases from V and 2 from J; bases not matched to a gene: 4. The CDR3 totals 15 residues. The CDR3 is CASRGTSGLTDTQYF. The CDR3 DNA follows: TGTGCCAGCAGGGGGACTAGCGGCCTCACAGATACGCAGTATTTT.